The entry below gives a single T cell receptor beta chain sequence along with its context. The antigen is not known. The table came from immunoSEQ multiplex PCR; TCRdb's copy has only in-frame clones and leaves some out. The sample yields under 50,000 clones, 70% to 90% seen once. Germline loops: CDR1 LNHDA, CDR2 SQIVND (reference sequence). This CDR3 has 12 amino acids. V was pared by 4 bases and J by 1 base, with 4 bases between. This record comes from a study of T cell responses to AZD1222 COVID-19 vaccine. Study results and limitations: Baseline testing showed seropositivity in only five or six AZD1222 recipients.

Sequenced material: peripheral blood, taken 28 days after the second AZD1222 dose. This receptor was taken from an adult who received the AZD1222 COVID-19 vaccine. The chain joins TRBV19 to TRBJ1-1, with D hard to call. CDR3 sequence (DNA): TGTGCCAGTAGTAAACGGAACACTGAAGCTTTCTTT. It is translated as CASSKRNTEAFF.